Listed below are T cell receptor beta chains from one sample, sequenced in a study of shared clonotypes between healthy human individuals. TCRdb's copy holds only in-frame clones and misses some; the assay was immunoSEQ multiplex PCR. This sample carries 2 million to 2.5 million clones, under 95% of them seen once, and the ten largest clones take approximately 0.39%. The specimen was naive CD4+ T cells from PBMCs. The receptors here all came from a man in his late teens or twenties in good health. Some clones in this sample may be carry-over from other donors' samples. The CDR3 runs from the conserved cysteine through the conserved F or W. D genes are given only for firm matches. The listing skips clone size in some rows; elsewhere it reads once, few, many or a size class.

D gene,V gene,clone size,J gene,CDR3 protein,CDR3 DNA
NA,TRBV5-1,NA,TRBJ1-1,CASTKTGSNTEAFF,TGCGCCAGCACCAAGACAGGTTCGAACACTGAAGCTTTCTTT
NA,TRBV11-1,NA,TRBJ2-7,CASSLAVGSSYEQYF,TGTGCCAGCAGCTTAGCGGTCGGGAGCTCCTACGAGCAGTACTTC
NA,TRBV28,NA,TRBJ1-2,CASQIRRSPGSYTF,TGTGCCAGCCAAATCCGACGCTCCCCGGGCAGCTACACCTTC
NA,TRBV4-1,NA,TRBJ2-1,CASRQGGNTVSEQFF,TGCGCCAGCAGACAGGGCGGGAACACGGTCAGTGAGCAGTTCTTC
TRBD2,TRBV18,NA,TRBJ2-5,CASSPGTSGRLETQYF,TGTGCCAGCTCACCCGGGACTAGCGGGAGATTGGAGACCCAGTACTTC
TRBD2,TRBV5-1,NA,TRBJ2-3,CASSSPGLAGPTDTQYF,TGCGCCAGCAGCTCCCCCGGACTAGCGGGACCCACAGATACGCAGTATTTT
TRBD2,TRBV28,NA,TRBJ2-3,CASSLAGGSDTQYF,TGTGCCAGCAGTTTAGCGGGAGGATCGGATACGCAGTATTTT
TRBD2,TRBV2,NA,TRBJ2-1,CASSESMTSGSKQFF,TGTGCCAGCAGTGAAAGCATGACTAGCGGGAGTAAGCAGTTCTTC
TRBD1,TRBV5-1,NA,TRBJ2-2,CASSRSGQGYTGELFF,TGCGCCAGCAGCAGGTCGGGACAGGGGTACACCGGGGAGCTGTTTTTT
NA,TRBV30,NA,TRBJ1-6,CAWGTTGNSPLHF,TGTGCCTGGGGTACAACCGGTAATTCACCCCTCCACTTT
NA,TRBV6-5,few,TRBJ1-2,CASSSDRGYTF,TGTGCCAGCAGTTCGGACCGGGGCTACACCTTC
NA,TRBV5-1,NA,TRBJ1-5,CASSSRPGGDQPQHF,TGCGCCAGCAGCTCGCGCCCCGGGGGGGATCAGCCCCAGCATTTT
NA,TRBV28,NA,TRBJ2-7,CASIEGHSAYEQYF,TGTGCCAGCATTGAGGGCCACTCGGCCTACGAGCAGTACTTC
TRBD1,TRBV5-1,NA,TRBJ1-1,CASSTGTANTEAFF,TGCGCCAGCAGCACCGGGACAGCGAACACTGAAGCTTTCTTT
TRBD1,TRBV30,NA,TRBJ2-7,CAWRGSPRGPYEQYF,TGTGCCTGGAGAGGCTCACCCAGGGGGCCCTACGAGCAGTACTTC
TRBD1,TRBV4-3,NA,TRBJ2-5,CASSQAGTGAARETQYF,TGCGCCAGCAGCCAAGCTGGGACAGGGGCTGCTCGAGAGACCCAGTACTTC
NA,TRBV6-5,NA,TRBJ1-6,CVTGVSGGVGSPLHF,TGTGTCACAGGAGTCTCCGGCGGGGTAGGGTCACCCCTCCACTTT
NA,TRBV5-8,NA,TRBJ1-2,CASSLPGDPYGYTF,TGTGCCAGCAGCTTGCCAGGGGACCCCTATGGCTACACCTTC
NA,TRBV7-2,NA,TRBJ2-2,CASSPGRRSGELFF,TGTGCCAGCAGCCCTGGAAGGAGGTCCGGGGAGCTGTTTTTT
NA,TRBV5-1,NA,TRBJ2-4,CASSSSQVAKNIQYF,TGCGCCAGCAGCTCCTCCCAGGTAGCCAAAAACATTCAGTACTTC
TRBD1,TRBV6-5,NA,TRBJ1-2,CASRSQGRGYTF,TGTGCCAGCAGATCACAGGGGAGAGGCTACACCTTC
NA,TRBV18,NA,TRBJ2-6,CASSPVGQGGSGANVLTF,TGTGCCAGCTCACCTGTCGGTCAGGGAGGATCTGGGGCCAACGTCCTGACTTTC
NA,TRBV7-9,NA,TRBJ1-5,CASSRTVDQPQHF,TGTGCCAGCAGCCGCACAGTGGATCAGCCCCAGCATTTT
NA,TRBV18,NA,TRBJ1-5,CASSPSGRMNQPQHF,TGTGCCAGCTCACCTTCCGGCCGTATGAATCAGCCCCAGCATTTT